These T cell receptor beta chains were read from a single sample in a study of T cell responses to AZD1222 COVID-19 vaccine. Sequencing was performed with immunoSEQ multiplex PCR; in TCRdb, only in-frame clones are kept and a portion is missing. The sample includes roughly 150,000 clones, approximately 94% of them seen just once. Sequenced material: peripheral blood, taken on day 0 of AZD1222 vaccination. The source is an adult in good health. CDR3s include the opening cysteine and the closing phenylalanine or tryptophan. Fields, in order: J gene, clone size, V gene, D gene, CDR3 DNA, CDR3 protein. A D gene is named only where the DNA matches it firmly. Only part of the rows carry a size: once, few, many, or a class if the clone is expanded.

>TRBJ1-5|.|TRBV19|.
TGTGCCAGTAGTACCCCAGGTCTCAATCAGCCCCAGCATTTT
CASSTPGLNQPQHF
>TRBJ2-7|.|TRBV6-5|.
TGTGCCAGCAGAGCGGACAGCCACGAGCAGTACTTC
CASRADSHEQYF
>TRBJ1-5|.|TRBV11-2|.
TGTGCCAGCAGCTTAAGACTGATAGGGCCCCAGCATTTT
CASSLRLIGPQHF
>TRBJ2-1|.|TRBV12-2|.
TGTGCAAGTCGCTTACCAGCCTCCCTAGCGGGGATATCCGCCACTTACAATGAGCAGTTCTTC
CASRLPASLAGISATYNEQFF
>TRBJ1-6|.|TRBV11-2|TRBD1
TGTGCCAGCGCCTCCGGGACAGGGGTATACTCACCCCTCCACTTT
CASASGTGVYSPLHF
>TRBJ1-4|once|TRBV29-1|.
TGCAGCGTTGATACAGGGATGGGTGAAAAACTGTTTTTT
CSVDTGMGEKLFF
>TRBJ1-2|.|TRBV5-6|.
TGTGCCAGCAGCCCGACAGGAAACTATGGCTACACCTTC
CASSPTGNYGYTF
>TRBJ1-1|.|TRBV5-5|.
TGTGCCAGCAGCTTGGCCGGTAGGCAGAGAGGAGCCGAAGCTTTCTTT
CASSLAGRQRGAEAFF
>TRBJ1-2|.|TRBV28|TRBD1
TGTGCCAGCAGTTTTCGACAGGGCCTAAACCTCTATGGCTACACCTTC
CASSFRQGLNLYGYTF
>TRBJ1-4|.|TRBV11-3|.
TGTGCCAGCAGCTTAGGGACGCTTAATGAAAAACTGTTTTTT
CASSLGTLNEKLFF
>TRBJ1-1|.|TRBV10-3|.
TGTGCCATCAGTGAAGAGGCGGCTATGAACACTGAAGCTTTCTTT
CAISEEAAMNTEAFF
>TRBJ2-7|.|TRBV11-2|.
TGTGCCAGCAGCTTAGGGGCAGCCTACGAGCAGTACTTC
CASSLGAAYEQYF
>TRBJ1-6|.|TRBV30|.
TGTGCCTGGAGTGTAAAAGGATTTCGTTCACCCCTCCACTTT
CAWSVKGFRSPLHF
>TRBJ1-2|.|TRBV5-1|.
TGCGCCAGCAGCTTTCAGGGGCCTCCCCCCTATGGCTACACCTTC
CASSFQGPPPYGYTF
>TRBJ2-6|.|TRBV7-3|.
TGTGCCAGCAGCTTGAGTCAGTCACTCTCTGGGGCCAACGTCCTGACTTTC
CASSLSQSLSGANVLTF
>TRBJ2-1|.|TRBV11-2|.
TGTGCCAGCACCTCGGACTCTAGCTCCTACAATGAGCAGTTCTTC
CASTSDSSSYNEQFF
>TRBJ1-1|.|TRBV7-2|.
TGTGCCAGCAGCTTACAGGGTAACCTGAACACTGAAGCTTTCTTT
CASSLQGNLNTEAFF
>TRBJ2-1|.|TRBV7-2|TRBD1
TGTGCCAGCAGCTTAGAGGACAGGGTAGTAAACAATGAGCAGTTCTTC
CASSLEDRVVNNEQFF
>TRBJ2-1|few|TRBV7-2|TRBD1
TGTGCCAGCAGCTTCTGGACAGGGATTAACAATGAGCAGTTCTTC
CASSFWTGINNEQFF
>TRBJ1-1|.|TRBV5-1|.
TGCGCCAGCAGCTTGGGTCGGGAGAACACTGAAGCTTTCTTT
CASSLGRENTEAFF
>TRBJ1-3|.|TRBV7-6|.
TGTGCCAGCAGCTTAGAATTGGCCAGAGGGAACACCATATATTTT
CASSLELARGNTIYF
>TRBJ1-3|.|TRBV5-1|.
TGCGCCAGCAGCTTGGAGGGACAATCTTACTCTGGAAACACCATATATTTT
CASSLEGQSYSGNTIYF
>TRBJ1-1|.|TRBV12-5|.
TGTGCTAGTGGTTTGGGTGGGTCCGCGAACACTGAAGCTTTCTTT
CASGLGGSANTEAFF
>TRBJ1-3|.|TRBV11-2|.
TGTGCCAGCAGCTTAGTCGCGGGGATAGGAAACACCATATATTTT
CASSLVAGIGNTIYF
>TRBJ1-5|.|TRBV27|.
TGTGCCAGCAGTTTAGGGGGGTACAATCAGCCCCAGCATTTT
CASSLGGYNQPQHF
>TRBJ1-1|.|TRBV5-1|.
TGCGCCAGCAGCCTGAGGCGGCAGAACACTGAAGCTTTCTTT
CASSLRRQNTEAFF
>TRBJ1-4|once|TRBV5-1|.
TGCGCCAGCAGCTTGGGGGATAATGAAAAACTGTTTTTT
CASSLGDNEKLFF
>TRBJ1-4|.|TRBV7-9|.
TGTGCCAGCAGCCCAGATAATGCCCCGGATAATGAAAAACTGTTTTTT
CASSPDNAPDNEKLFF
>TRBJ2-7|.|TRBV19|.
TGTGCCAGTAGTTTGGGGACTTACGAGCAGTACTTC
CASSLGTYEQYF
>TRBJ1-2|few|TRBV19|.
TGTGCCCGTACGAGCCGGGGGGCAAACTATGGCTACACCTTC
CARTSRGANYGYTF
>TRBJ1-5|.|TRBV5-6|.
TGTGCCAGCAGCTTCGGACAAGCGAATCAGCCCCAGCATTTT
CASSFGQANQPQHF
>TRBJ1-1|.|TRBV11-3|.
TGTGCCAGCAGCTATGGGGTAGGCACTGAAGCTTTCTTT
CASSYGVGTEAFF